The clone carrying this TCR beta chain was observed a handful of times. The data belong to a study of blood T cells in healthy people across ages. Then a second PCR, running roughly 7 to 12 cycles, was carried out with a sample-barcoded 5' primer and a J-beta primer mix. TCRdb recomputed calls from the 5' RACE reads with MiXCR, one row per CDR3 protein. This table has approximately 800,000 distinct CDR3 sequences, just over 55% appearing once. Sequences were obtained from blood. This receptor was identified in a man aged 40-49 years in good health.

The CDR3 sequence is CASSLGQGVNGYTF. CDR3 in DNA: TGTGCCAGCAGCTTGGGACAGGGTGTCAATGGCTACACCTTC. The chain couples TRBV7-9 to TRBJ1-2; 9 positions agree with TRBD1. This CDR3 spans 14 amino acids. V lost 3 bases to trimming and J lost 6 bases; unmatched junction nucleotides: 5. CDR1 is SEHNR and CDR2 is FQNEAQ in the germline V gene (reference sequence).